A selection of T cell receptor beta chains follows, all from one sample in a study of blood T cell repertoires in COVID-19. The repertoire was sequenced with immunoSEQ multiplex PCR; TCRdb's copy has only in-frame clones and lacks some. The sample lists about 83,000 clones, 70% to 90% seen once, with 7.5% to 9.5% in the top ten. The specimen was peripheral blood. The source of these receptors is a man older than 75 with active or convalescent COVID-19. Each CDR3 is given with its conserved first and last residue. D genes are given only for firm matches. Not every row has a clone size; where given, it reads once, few, many or a size class.

TRBJ2-1	NA	NA	TRBV3-1/TRBV3-2	TGTGCCAGCAGCCAGTACGGTGAGCAGTTCTTC	CASSQYGEQFF
TRBJ2-1	NA	TRBD2	TRBV30	TGTGCCTGGTCCCCGGGACTAGCGGGAGGGCCAGATGAGCAGTTCTTC	CAWSPGLAGGPDEQFF
TRBJ1-1	NA	NA	TRBV6-4	TGTGCCAGCAGTGACTCGAGTCCCGCAGGGGTAGGCACTGAAGCTTTCTTT	CASSDSSPAGVGTEAFF
TRBJ1-6	NA	TRBD1	TRBV7-8	TGTGCCAGCAGCTTCCAGGGGGTTTCACCCCTCCACTTT	CASSFQGVSPLHF
TRBJ2-3	once	NA	TRBV5-1	TGCGCCAGCAGCTTGGGCGAGGCCGGGAATACGCAGTATTTT	CASSLGEAGNTQYF
TRBJ1-2	NA	NA	TRBV9	TGTGCCAGCAGCTCCCTGGAAATCGGGGGTGGCTACACCTTC	CASSSLEIGGGYTF
TRBJ2-1	NA	TRBD1	TRBV24-1	TGTGCCACCAGTGACAGCGGACAGGGTATGGTTGAGCAGTTCTTC	CATSDSGQGMVEQFF
TRBJ1-1	few	TRBD1	TRBV7-9	TGTGCCAGCAGCATAGACAGGGGGCCCACTGAAGCTTTCTTT	CASSIDRGPTEAFF
TRBJ2-2	NA	TRBD2	TRBV13	TGTGCCAGCAGCTTAGTGGGAGGGCCCACCGGGGAGCTGTTTTTT	CASSLVGGPTGELFF
TRBJ1-2	NA	TRBD1	TRBV28	TGTGCCAGCAGTTCCGATTTGCGAGGGACAGAGTATGGCTACACCTTC	CASSSDLRGTEYGYTF
TRBJ2-5	NA	TRBD2	TRBV30	TGTGCCTGGAGACGGGGAGCCGGGGGGGAGACCCAGTACTTC	CAWRRGAGGETQYF
TRBJ1-4	NA	TRBD1	TRBV7-9	TGTGCCAGCAGCTTAGGGACAGGGGGTGAAAAACTGTTTTTT	CASSLGTGGEKLFF
TRBJ1-3	NA	NA	TRBV29-1	TGCAGCGTTGTAGGAGGATCTGGAAACACCATATATTTT	CSVVGGSGNTIYF
TRBJ1-2	NA	NA	TRBV7-9	TGTGCCAGCAGCCCTGAGACTTCCCACTATGGCTACACCTTC	CASSPETSHYGYTF
TRBJ1-4	NA	TRBD1	TRBV4-1	TGCGCCAGCAGCCAAGACAGGGGGCGGGAAAAACTGTTTTTT	CASSQDRGREKLFF
TRBJ1-2	NA	TRBD1	TRBV6-5	TGTGCCAGCAGTTCCAGCCTTAGGGGGCAATATGGCTACACCTTC	CASSSSLRGQYGYTF
TRBJ1-6	NA	TRBD1	TRBV5-1	TGCGCCAGCAGCCCGGGGACAGTCTATAATTCACCCCTCCACTTT	CASSPGTVYNSPLHF
TRBJ1-1	once	NA	TRBV30	TGTGCCTGGAGTCCCACTTACACTGAAGCTTTCTTT	CAWSPTYTEAFF
TRBJ1-2	NA	NA	TRBV19	TGTGCCAGTAGTATAGTCCCGAGAAATGGCTACACCTTC	CASSIVPRNGYTF
TRBJ2-5	NA	TRBD1	TRBV6-5	TGTGCCAGCACTTGGGACAGGGATGAGACCCAGTACTTC	CASTWDRDETQYF
TRBJ2-3	NA	NA	TRBV29-1	TGTACAACAGATCCTCGGGAAGATACGCAGTATTTT	CTTDPREDTQYF
TRBJ2-5	NA	NA	TRBV7-2	TGTGCCAGCAGCTTAACAGGGACAGAGACCCAGTACTTC	CASSLTGTETQYF
TRBJ1-5	few	NA	TRBV5-1	TGCGCCAGCAGTACCGACGGGAATCAGCCCCAGCATTTT	CASSTDGNQPQHF
TRBJ2-3	NA	NA	TRBV3-1/TRBV3-2	TGTGCCAGCAGCCAGTTAAGCACAGATACGCAGTATTTT	CASSQLSTDTQYF
TRBJ1-3	NA	TRBD1	TRBV7-2	TGTGCCAGCAGCTGGCCGGGACAGGGCTCTGGAAACACCATATATTTT	CASSWPGQGSGNTIYF
TRBJ1-6	NA	NA	TRBV7-8	TGTGCCAGCAGCTTAATGGGGCGGGGTATTAATTCACCCCTCCACTTT	CASSLMGRGINSPLHF
TRBJ2-2	NA	NA	TRBV7-7	TGTGCCAGCAGCTTACTACAGGGCGGCACCGGGGAGCTGTTTTTT	CASSLLQGGTGELFF
TRBJ1-2	NA	NA	TRBV5-1	TGCGCCAGCAGCTTCGAGACCCCCCTAGTTTATGGCTACACCTTC	CASSFETPLVYGYTF
TRBJ2-5	NA	TRBD1	TRBV6-5	TGTGCCAGCAGCTCACAGGGGGGAGACCAAGAGACCCAGTACTTC	CASSSQGGDQETQYF
TRBJ2-5	NA	NA	TRBV5-4	TGTGCCAGCAGCTTGGTCGGCGGCCAAGAGACCCAGTACTTC	CASSLVGGQETQYF
TRBJ2-2	NA	NA	TRBV11-3	TGTGCCAGCAGCTTAGTGGGGCGGAGCACCGGGGAGCTGTTTTTT	CASSLVGRSTGELFF
TRBJ1-3	few	NA	TRBV18	TGTGCCAGCTCACCGGTGGGGAGTGGCTCTGGAAACACCATATATTTT	CASSPVGSGSGNTIYF
TRBJ1-6	NA	TRBD1	TRBV4-1	TGCGCCAGCAGCCTCAGGGACAGCCAGAGCTCCTATAATTCACCCCTCCACTTT	CASSLRDSQSSYNSPLHF
TRBJ1-4	NA	TRBD1	TRBV15	TGTGCCACCAGCAGACCCAGGGACAGAATAAGCGAAAAACTGTTTTTT	CATSRPRDRISEKLFF
TRBJ2-6	once	NA	TRBV6-2/TRBV6-3	TGTGCCAGCAGTCTCAGAACTACTGGGGCCAACGTCCTGACTTTC	CASSLRTTGANVLTF
TRBJ1-6	NA	TRBD1	TRBV4-2	TGTGCCAGCAGCAAAGGGACAGTCTCCTATAATTCACCCCTCCACTTT	CASSKGTVSYNSPLHF
TRBJ2-3	NA	NA	TRBV3-1/TRBV3-2	TGTGCCAGCAGCGTCGGGGGCACAGATACGCAGTATTTT	CASSVGGTDTQYF
TRBJ2-1	NA	TRBD2	TRBV7-6	TGTGCCAGCAGCTTACGCCTAGCGGGAGGGAGCTCCTACAATGAGCAGTTCTTC	CASSLRLAGGSSYNEQFF
TRBJ2-5	NA	NA	TRBV18	TGTGCCAGCTCACGGGTCAGGGAAGAGACCCAGTACTTC	CASSRVREETQYF
TRBJ1-6	NA	NA	TRBV6-5	TGTGCCAGCAGCCAGGGCGTTTCGGTTTCACCCCTCCACTTT	CASSQGVSVSPLHF
TRBJ2-1	once	TRBD2	TRBV10-1	TGCGCCAGCAGTGAGTCGGGACTAGCTACGGGAGTTAATGAGCAGTTCTTC	CASSESGLATGVNEQFF